This passage covers 17 T cell receptor beta chains from one sample sequenced in a study of T cell responses to AZD1222 COVID-19 vaccine. Here immunoSEQ multiplex PCR was the method, and the copy in TCRdb shows in-frame clones only, minus some. The sample consists of fewer than 150,000 clones, 70% to 90% of them appearing once. The specimen was peripheral blood, collected on day 0 of AZD1222 vaccination. The receptors shown here come from an adult in good health.

This clone has a handful of counts. This chain joins TRBV4-3 and TRBJ2-7; 7 positions match TRBD1. Trimming removed 1 base from V and 6 bases from J; junction bases left unmatched: 12. Germline assignment: CDR1 LGHNA and CDR2 YSLEER. The CDR3 covers 16 residues. The CDR3 loop is CASSQGWGTATFEQYF. The DNA for the CDR3 is TGCGCCAGCAGCCAAGGGTGGGGGACAGCAACATTCGAGCAGTACTTC.

Here the CDR3 DNA reads TGCGCCAGCAGCCAAGATGCAGGGAACTACGAGCAGTACTTC. Encoded protein: CASSQDAGNYEQYF. V usage is TRBV4-1 and J usage is TRBJ2-7, with D perhaps matching TRBD1 (5 bases). V was pared by 0 bases and J by 3 bases, with 9 bases between. The CDR3 extends over 14 amino acids. The germline CDR1 and CDR2 sequences are MGHRA and YSYEKL.

This chain uses TRBV10-1 with TRBJ2-5, with D possibly TRBD1 on 6 matching bases. Germline CDR1 and CDR2: WNHNN and SYGVQD (reference sequence). The ends were cut back, 8 bases at V and 0 bases at J, with 10 bases in the middle. The CDR3 is 13 residues long. The CDR3 region is CASGKGDQETQYF. Here the CDR3 DNA reads TGCGCCAGCGGGAAGGGGGACCAAGAGACCCAGTACTTC.

V and J are TRBV5-4 and TRBJ2-7, with D perhaps being TRBD1 or TRBD2 (5 bases each). This CDR3 has 15 amino acids. Germline values: CDR1 SGHNT, CDR2 YYREEE (reference sequence). With 4 bases removed from V and 0 bases from J, the gap between germline ends came to 14 bases. The CDR3: CASSRRDGSSYEQYF. CDR3 coding DNA: TGTGCCAGCAGCCGCCGGGACGGAAGCTCCTACGAGCAGTACTTC.

The chain employs TRBV7-2 and TRBJ1-4; 7 bases map to TRBD1. This CDR3 has 15 residues. V lost 1 base and J lost 4; bases outside the gene matches: 3. CDR1 SGHTA and CDR2 FQGNSA come from the germline V gene. The CDR3 sequence: CASSLEGQNNEKLFF. CDR3 in DNA: TGTGCCAGCAGCTTAGAGGGACAGAATAATGAAAAACTGTTTTTT.

J is TRBJ1-1 and V is TRBV2; D gene unclear. This CDR3 is built from 13 residues. Trimming pared 6 bases from V and 0 bases from J, leaving 8 bases between. Germline V lookup: CDR1 SNHLY, CDR2 FYNNEI. In DNA form, the CDR3 reads TGTGCCAGCAGGCAGCGACTGAACACTGAAGCTTTCTTT. Its protein product is CASRQRLNTEAFF.

The chain has TRBV15 and TRBJ2-6; weak D call: TRBD2 (6 bases). The germline V and J ends were trimmed by 4 bases and 0 bases, with 19 bases remaining between them. Germline assignment: CDR1 LNHNV and CDR2 YYDKDF (reference sequence). This CDR3 has 19 amino acids. In DNA form, the CDR3 reads TGTGCCACCAGCACTCGTCTGGGGGGTCAAAGCTCTGGGGCCAACGTCCTGACTTTC. It yields the protein CATSTRLGGQSSGANVLTF.

This clone was counted only a few times. The V and J genes are TRBV27 and TRBJ1-3; no firm D call. CDR1 and CDR2 from the germline V gene are MNHEY and SMNVEV (reference sequence). The CDR3 covers 14 residues. V was trimmed by 2 bases and J by 4 bases, leaving 9 bases between them. The CDR3 sequence is CASSLRAIGNTIYF. CDR3 nucleotide sequence: TGTGCCAGCAGTTTAAGGGCCATCGGAAACACCATATATTTT.

The chain is built from TRBV19 and TRBJ2-7; 7 bases line up with TRBD2. The CDR3 runs 14 residues. The germline V gene has CDR1 LNHDA and CDR2 SQIVND (reference sequence). V lost 5 bases, J lost 7 bases, and 11 bases stayed unmatched. For the CDR3, the DNA is TGTGCCAGTAGTGCGGGAGTCCATCTTAGGGAGCAGTACTTC. The encoded protein is CASSAGVHLREQYF.

The chain is built from TRBV9 and TRBJ1-2; D not resolved. Germline V gives CDR1 SGDLS, CDR2 YYNGEE. CDR3 size: 13 residues. Trimming stripped 0 bases from V and 5 bases from J, with 8 bases between. The CDR3 DNA is TGTGCCAGCAGCGTAGCGGCGGGTTATGGCTACACCTTC. The encoded protein is CASSVAAGYGYTF.

V is TRBV28 and J is TRBJ2-3; TRBD2 agrees at 10 bases. This CDR3 contains 15 residues. V lost 8 bases, J lost 3 bases, and 8 bases stayed unmatched. Looked up from germline, CDR1 is MDHEN and CDR2 is SYDVKM. The CDR3 region has the DNA TGTGCCAGCCACAAACTAGCGGGGATGACAGATACGCAGTATTTT. Encoded protein: CASHKLAGMTDTQYF.

This rearrangement joins TRBV5-1 to TRBJ1-3; perhaps TRBD1 as D (5 bases). The CDR3 consists of 17 residues. Germline V lookup: CDR1 SGHRS, CDR2 YFSETQ. With 3 bases removed from V and 8 bases from J, the gap between germline ends came to 24 bases. This CDR3 is CASSSLGGMPGGDTIYF. DNA for the CDR3: TGCGCCAGCAGCTCCCTGGGGGGTATGCCCGGAGGGGACACCATATATTTT.

Concerning this clone: One junction end disagrees with the germline gene, perhaps due to a read error. The V call is TRBV19, the J call TRBJ2-2; tentative D call: TRBD1 (6 bases). This CDR3 has 14 amino acids. Germline V gives CDR1 LNHDA, CDR2 SQIVND (reference sequence). The CDR3 DNA sequence: TGTGCCAGTAGTCGAACAGGGAACCCCGGGGAGCTGTTTTTT. It codes for CASSRTGNPGELFF.

This chain links TRBV7-6 with TRBJ1-1, with 8 bases aligning to TRBD1. This CDR3 spans 14 amino acids. Germline V lookup: CDR1 SGHVS, CDR2 FNYEAQ. After removal of 6 bases from V and 8 bases from J, the junction contained 11 bases not matched to a gene. The CDR3 DNA reads TGTGCCAGCAGTCCAGGGGGCGCTTTGACCGAAGCTTTCTTT. This translates into CASSPGGALTEAFF.

DNA for the CDR3: TGTGCCAGCAGCTTGGGGGGCTGGGGGAACACTGAAGCTTTCTTT. It yields the protein CASSLGGWGNTEAFF. The chain is built from TRBV5-5 and TRBJ1-1; perhaps TRBD1 as D (5 bases). The CDR3 contains 15 residues. In germline, CDR1 is SGHKS, CDR2 YYEKEE (reference sequence). Trimming shortened V by 0 bases and J by 1 base, and 10 bases separated the two germline ends.

The sample holds a few counts of this clone. The V gene is TRBV7-9, the J gene TRBJ2-7; D gene unclear. V was clipped by 2 bases and J by 0 bases, with 5 bases between them. The CDR3 consists of 13 residues. The germline gives CDR1 SEHNR, CDR2 FQNEAQ (reference sequence). The CDR3 here is CASSLSDSYEQYF. DNA of the CDR3: TGTGCCAGCAGCTTATCGGACTCCTACGAGCAGTACTTC. Full variable domain (missing parts from reference TRBV7-9 and TRBJ2-7): DTGVSQNPRHKITKRGQNVTFRCDPISEHNRLYWYRQTLGQGPEFLTYFQNEAQLEKSRLLSDRFSAERPKGSFSTLEIQRTEQGDSAMYLCASSLSDSYEQYFGPGTRLTVT.

This chain uses TRBV19 with TRBJ2-1; TRBD2 matches 11 bases. Germline CDR1 is LNHDA and CDR2 is SQIVND (reference sequence). V gave up 5 bases and J gave up 7 bases; unmatched junction bases: 10. The CDR3 contains 16 residues. CDR3 nucleotide sequence: TGTGCCAGTAGTCCCGCAATCGGGACTAGCGGTAATGAGCAGTTCTTC. It yields the protein CASSPAIGTSGNEQFF.